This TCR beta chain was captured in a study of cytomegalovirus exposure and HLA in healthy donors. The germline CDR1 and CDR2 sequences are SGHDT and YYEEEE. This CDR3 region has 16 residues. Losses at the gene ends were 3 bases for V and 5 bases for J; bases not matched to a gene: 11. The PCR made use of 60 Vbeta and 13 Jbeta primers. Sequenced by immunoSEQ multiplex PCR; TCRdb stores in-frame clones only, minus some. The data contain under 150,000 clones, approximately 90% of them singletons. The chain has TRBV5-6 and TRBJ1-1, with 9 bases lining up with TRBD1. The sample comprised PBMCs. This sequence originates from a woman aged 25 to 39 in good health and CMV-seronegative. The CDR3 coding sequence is TGTGCCAGCAGCTCGATAGCTCGACAGGGGGGAACTGAAGCTTTCTTT. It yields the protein CASSSIARQGGTEAFF. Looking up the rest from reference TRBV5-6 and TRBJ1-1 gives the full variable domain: DAGVTQSPTHLIKTRGQQVTLRCSPKSGHDTVSWYQQALGQGPQFIFQYYEEEERQRGNFPDRFSGHQFPNYSSELNVNALLLGDSALYLCASSSIARQGGTEAFFGQGTRLTVV.